This record concerns one T cell receptor (beta chain) sequence. This clone occurred once. What this receptor recognizes is not known. No much larger clone exists at a distance of one base, and base qualities are not known. The CDR3 has 13 amino acids, counting the end cysteine and phenylalanine. The CDR3 DNA has 39 bases and is translated from base 1. Per the germline V gene, SGHVS is the CDR1 and FNYEAQ is the CDR2. V drops 2 bases and J drops 3 bases, leaving 7 bases in between. This sample was taken from a study of cytomegalovirus exposure and HLA in healthy donors (TCRdb year 2017). In terms of the full investigation: An earlier analysis of about 530 of the donors reported 250 to 350 Gb of sequence data and 117 million unique TCR beta sequences obtained from roughly 170 million T cells. The study aimed to test whether signatures of past pathogen exposure could be identified by cataloging public T cell receptors. Besides the first cohort of roughly 700 subjects, a separate validation cohort made up of 120 or so different subjects was used. Using immunosequencing, the study profiled T cell repertoires from fewer than 700 subjects and related those repertoires to cytomegalovirus serostatus. Donor age, sex, ethnicity and CMV serostatus were collected together with the repertoire data. The genetic ancestry cluster associated with self-reported Caucasian donors included 81% of the 350 to 500 genotyped donors. Genome-wide SNP genotypes for about 60% of the 666 donors were used in a later genetic analysis, which treated that subset as a discovery cohort. Class I and class II HLA loci were covered by the typing at four-digit resolution. In a later analysis, previously published TCR beta repertoires from 670 or so donors were re-analyzed and high-resolution HLA genotyping was added so that TCR occurrence patterns could be studied. High-throughput TCR immunosequencing, statistical association of individual TCRs with disease status, and machine learning were combined to predict cytomegalovirus infection status. Every discovery cohort repertoire had been produced on one sequencing platform. Among about 410 genotyped donors of the cohort, an average of around 250,000 unique TCR beta nucleotide sequences was sequenced per donor, of which 15% to 20% were non-productive. A few DR-DQ haplotypes were handled as single units for association and clustering because linkage in the cohort was strong. Roughly 300 gigabases of sequencing data and tens of millions of unique TCR sequences were included in an early release covering 550 to 650 HLA-typed donors. Typing coverage varied by locus: 629-630 donors for A, B, C, DRB1 and DQB1; approximately 520 for DQA1; nearly 610 for DPA1; around 490 for DPB1. To decide whether each TCR beta V gene segment behaved as functional or pseudogenic, an earlier analysis of some 600 of the donors relied on high-throughput TCR beta sequencing. The later analysis used no new phenotypic data to find candidate immune exposures, relying instead on TCR beta sequences and their occurrence across donors.

The cohort consisted of 600 to 750 healthy bone marrow donors. Cohort members were all nominally healthy when sampled, although unrecorded immune exposures were likely present. The donor tested CMV seronegative, placing the donor among the roughly 340 seronegative members of the cohort. A peripheral blood sample was collected from each donor, and TCR beta sequencing was performed on peripheral blood mononuclear cells. Genomic DNA extraction from the blood cell samples was performed with the Qiagen DNeasy Blood Extraction Kit. The protocol used for the library was the immunoSEQ multiplex PCR assay. For the multiplex PCR, a mixture combining 60 forward primers for TCR Vbeta segments and 13 reverse primers for TCR Jbeta segments was used. Amplification of the CDR3 region of rearranged TCR beta genes was performed with a multiplex PCR assay on genomic DNA. Amplified TCR beta libraries were sequenced as 87-base-pair reads on the Illumina HiSeq System. For the original study's pipeline: A later analysis tallied roughly 80 million unique TCR beta chains across the roughly 610 repertoires, and around 10 million of those chains were shared by two or more donors. Raw reads were error-corrected and collapsed into unique sequences by a nearest-neighbor algorithm in which closely related sequences were merged to remove PCR and sequencing errors. To assign V, D and J gene segments, CDR3 sequences were aligned to IMGT reference sequences. For a sequence to be retained, a match of at least six nucleotides was required to both a V gene segment and a J gene segment. A rearrangement was called productive if the CDR3 had no stop codons and remained in frame with V and J, and every other rearrangement was called non-productive. Following IMGT convention, CDR3 was defined as the stretch from the second conserved V-encoded cysteine up to the conserved J-encoded phenylalanine. The earlier analysis of about 640 of the donors excluded any sequence lacking an unambiguous match to a single V gene segment. In an earlier analysis of around 600 of the donors, V segments were called functional above 56.7% productive rearrangements and were called segregating when the between-donor standard deviation exceeded 5%. To diagnose cytomegalovirus status from the catalog of TCR beta chain sequences, a statistical classification framework was built. In a later analysis, V and J genes were assigned by comparing TCR nucleotide sequences against IMGT/GENE-DB human TR gene sequences. Using the TCRdist pipeline, a later analysis assigned CDR3 sequences along with most-parsimonious VDJ recombination scenarios. A later analysis defined each TCR beta chain by its CDR3 amino acid sequence plus V-gene family, and excluded reads lacking a unique V-gene family. A later analysis removed 550 to 700 highly shared, low-generation-probability nucleotide sequences to deal with suspected cross-contamination and a sequencing artifact. A later analysis calculated a clonal expansion index for each public chain from normalized within-repertoire ranks of inferred template counts. In a later analysis, generation probabilities were computed using a VDJ recombination model fitted to out-of-frame rearrangements, and the results were checked against IGoR. A later analysis scored TCR-TCR, TCR-HLA and TCR-CMV co-occurrence with hypergeometric tests, applying a repertoire-size bias correction to TCR pairs. A later analysis estimated false discovery rates by permuting HLA or CMV assignments 20 times. In a later analysis, co-occurring TCRs were grouped using DBSCAN, with TCRdist sequence similarity added in when clustering inside HLA-allele-positive subsets. Repertoires with fewer than 30,000 or more than 120,000 public chains were left out of co-occurrence clustering, as were five repertoires with anomalous nucleotide sharing. TCRdb's version of the immuneACCESS table is confined to in-frame rearrangements and falls short of the full clone set. An unresolved V gene accounts for under half of the shortfall where checked; the remainder is of unknown origin. Clone size and V and J calls were adopted from that table, with D and trimming inferred from the DNA. The sample includes tens of thousands of clones, with almost 75% observed a single time. 5% to 7% of the sample is in the top ten clones.

General study outcomes and caveats: According to a later genetic analysis, donors in an Asian-associated ancestry cluster had fewer N-insertions in productive TCRs than the roughly 670-donor mean. A cluster of highly shared sequence variants was judged likely to be a technical artifact of the sequencing pipeline. When HLA alleles, especially DR and DQ, strongly co-occurred, TCR associations were difficult to assign to individual alleles. V-gene and J-gene trimming of TCR beta chains was associated with a missense DCLRE1C variant in a later genetic analysis, and the association was replicated in an independent cohort. In a later analysis, several top co-occurrence clusters were reported to appear linked to parvovirus B19, influenza, CMV and Epstein-Barr virus. In a later analysis, HLA-associated TCR beta chains showed more clonal expansion and lower generation probabilities than non-associated chains that were equally common. In the study, about 150 TCR beta chains were listed as associated with cytomegalovirus. The earlier analysis of a few hundred of the donors excluded some 15 rarely observed V segments, including chromosome 9 orphons, because counts were too low. Linkage disequilibrium might explain the correlated functional status among segregating V segments, but an unknown experimental factor could not be excluded. The only immune exposure information available for the cohort was CMV serostatus. According to a later analysis, TCR association rates differed among HLA loci, with DRB1 alleles showing the most associated TCRs and HLA-C alleles showing the fewest. The classifier was reported to diagnose cytomegalovirus status with high specificity and sensitivity in both the original cohort and the validation cohort. Some IMGT-functional V segments, including TRBV6-2 and TRBV6-3, could not be distinguished by the 87-base-pair reads and were therefore excluded. A further reported finding was that TCR beta sequences accurately predicted the HLA-A and HLA-B alleles for most subjects in the first cohort. Broadly in line with IMGT annotations, most TCR beta V segments showed up in productive rearrangements about 87% or about 30% of the time in an earlier analysis of some 590 of the donors. While some public TCRs were present in many individuals, most TCR sequences turned up only very rarely across donors. The presence/absence analyses assumed that sequencing depth was roughly uniform across donors, and that assumption may not be true. This cohort had only TCR beta chains sequenced, and the lack of alpha or paired-chain data limited which features could be detected. According to a later analysis, most CMV-associated TCR beta chains appeared to be HLA-restricted, and the HLA associations seemed to be driven largely by CMV exposure. According to the authors, the approach could potentially be generalized to other disease states and immunological phenotypes. Because some donors lacked HLA typing at each locus, the association tests relied only on the typed subset. At a false discovery rate of 0.05, a later analysis linked about 16,000 TCR beta sequences to specific HLA alleles. In vitro tests confirmed that three of the cytomegalovirus-associated TCR beta chains recognize cytomegalovirus antigens.

The chain is made from TRBV7-6 and TRBJ1-1, and TRBD1 may be the D gene, going by 5 matching bases. Sequencing was done on a sample of PBMCs. The clonotype comes from a man aged 50 to 59 in good health and CMV-seronegative. In nucleotides, the sequence is TGTGCCAGCAGCTTAACGGGGGACACTGAAGCTTTCTTT. This is translated as CASSLTGDTEAFF.